The clone carrying this T cell receptor (beta chain) was detected many times. Its matching antigen is unknown. Germline V gives CDR1 DFQATT, CDR2 SNEGSKA (reference sequence). V trimming: 6 bases; J trimming: 7 bases; junction bases outside the gene matches: 15. The CDR3 length is 16 residues. The second PCR ran roughly 7 to 11 cycles with a sample-barcoded 5' primer and J-beta primers. Using its own MiXCR run on the 5' RACE reads, TCRdb lists one record per CDR3 protein. The repertoire holds approximately 600,000 distinct CDR3 sequences, 58% seen once, with around 37% in the top ten. This entry is derived from a study of blood T cells in healthy people across ages. Whole-study findings and limits: Higher diversity and more naive CD4+ cells were features of long-lived donors, compared to aged donors. TCR beta diversity per million T cells fell roughly linearly with age.

The sequence came from a man aged 60 to 75 in good health. Sequencing was done on a sample of blood. The chain couples TRBV20-1 to TRBJ1-6, with 7 bases lining up with TRBD1. CDR3 sequence: CSARSDRERFNSPLHF. In DNA form, the CDR3 reads TGCAGTGCCAGGTCAGACAGGGAGCGATTCAATTCACCCCTCCACTTT.